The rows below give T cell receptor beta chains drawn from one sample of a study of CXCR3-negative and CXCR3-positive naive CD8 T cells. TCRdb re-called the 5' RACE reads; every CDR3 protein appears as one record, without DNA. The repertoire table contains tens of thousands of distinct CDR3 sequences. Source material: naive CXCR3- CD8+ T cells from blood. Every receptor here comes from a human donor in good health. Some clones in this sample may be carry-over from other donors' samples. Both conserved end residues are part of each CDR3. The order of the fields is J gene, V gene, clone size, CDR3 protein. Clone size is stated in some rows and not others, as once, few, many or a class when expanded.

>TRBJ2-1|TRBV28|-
CASSRDRTSGLHNEQFF
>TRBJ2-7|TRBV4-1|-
CASSPGTAVYEQYF
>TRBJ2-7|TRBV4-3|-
CASSQVLEYEQYF
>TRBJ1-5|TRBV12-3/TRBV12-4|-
CASRATNQPQHF
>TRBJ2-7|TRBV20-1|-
CSARAQSYEQYF
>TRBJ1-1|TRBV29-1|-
CSPTVASNTEAFF
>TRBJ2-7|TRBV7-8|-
CASSADPGQGPHEQYF
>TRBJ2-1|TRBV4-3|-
CASSFSGSGIMSSYNEQFF
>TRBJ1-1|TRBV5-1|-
CASSLVRAKEAFF
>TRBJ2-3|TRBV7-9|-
CASRVVLARSTDTQYF
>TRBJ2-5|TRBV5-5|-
CASSPDFLTAVQETQYF
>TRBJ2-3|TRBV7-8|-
CASSPNLLTDTQYF
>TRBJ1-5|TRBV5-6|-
CASSLGQGTQPQHF
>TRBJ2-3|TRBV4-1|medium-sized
CASSQDGVPGQGTDTQYF
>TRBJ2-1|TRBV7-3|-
CASSLRQDSWNEQFF
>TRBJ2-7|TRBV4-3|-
CASSQTAGTGGTYEQYF
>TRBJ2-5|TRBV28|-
CASSSKTSQTQYF
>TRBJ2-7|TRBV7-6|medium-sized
CASSLDSAGGILYEQYF
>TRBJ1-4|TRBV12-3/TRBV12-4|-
CASRSDLLRREKLFF
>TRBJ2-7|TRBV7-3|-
CASSLDGYSYEQYF
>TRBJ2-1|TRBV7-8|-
CASSQWAQSAEQFF
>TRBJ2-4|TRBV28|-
CASNRRENIQYF
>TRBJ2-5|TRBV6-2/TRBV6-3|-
CASSPPHGQETQYF
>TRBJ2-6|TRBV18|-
CASSPLAGESGANVLTF